Below, one T cell receptor (beta chain) is given with its context. Antigen: not known. This entry comes from a study of shared clonotypes between healthy human individuals. Study-wide results and caveats: Clonotypes shared by all four sorted-subset donors had higher generation probabilities than non-shared clonotypes. Across several donors, naive CD4 shared around 5.3%, naive CD8 3% to 3.5%, memory CD4 2% to 2.5%, memory CD8 0.4% to 0.5%.

J lost 9 bases, V lost 4 bases, and 13 bases had no gene match. Looked up from germline, CDR1 is GTSNPN and CDR2 is SVGIG (reference sequence). This CDR3 is 15 amino acids long. Measured with immunoSEQ multiplex PCR; TCRdb has only the in-frame clones, and not every one. Of about 980,000 clones listed, more than 75% were seen once; the top ten hold approximately 1.5%. Healthy adults negative for HIV, lacking recent acute infections or vaccinations, served as donors. Sequenced material: memory CD4+ T cells sorted from blood. Subset meaning: CD45RA-negative fraction. This receptor was identified in a man aged 18 to 30 in good health. This rearrangement joins TRBV30 to TRBJ2-1; 9 positions agree with TRBD2. CDR3 coding DNA: TGTGCCTGGATGCCCTATAGCGGGAGAAGTATTGAGCAGTTCTTC. As protein: CAWMPYSGRSIEQFF.